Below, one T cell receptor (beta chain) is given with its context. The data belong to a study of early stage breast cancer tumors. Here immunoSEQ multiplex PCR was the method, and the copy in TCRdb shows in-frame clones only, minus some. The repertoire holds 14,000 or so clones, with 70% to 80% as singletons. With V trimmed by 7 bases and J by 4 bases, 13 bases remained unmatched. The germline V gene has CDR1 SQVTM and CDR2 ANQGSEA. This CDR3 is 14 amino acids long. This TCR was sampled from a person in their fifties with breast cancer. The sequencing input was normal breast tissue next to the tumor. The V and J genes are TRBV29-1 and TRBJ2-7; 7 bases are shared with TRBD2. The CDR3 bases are TGCAGCGGCAAAAGGGACTACTCAGATTACGAGCAGTACTTC. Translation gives CSGKRDYSDYEQYF.